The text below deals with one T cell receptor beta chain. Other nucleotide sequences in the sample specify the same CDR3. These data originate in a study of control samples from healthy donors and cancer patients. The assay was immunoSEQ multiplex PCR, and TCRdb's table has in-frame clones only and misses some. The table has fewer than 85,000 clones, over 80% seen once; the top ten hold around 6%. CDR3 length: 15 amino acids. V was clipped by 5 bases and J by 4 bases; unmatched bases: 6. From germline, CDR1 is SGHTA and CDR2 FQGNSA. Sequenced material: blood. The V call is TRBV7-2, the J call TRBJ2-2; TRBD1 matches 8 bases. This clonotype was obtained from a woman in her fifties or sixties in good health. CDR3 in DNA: TGTGCCAGCAGCCCGAGGACAGGGCGCACCGGGGAGCTGTTTTTT. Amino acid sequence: CASSPRTGRTGELFF. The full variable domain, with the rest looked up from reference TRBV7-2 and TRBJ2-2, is GAGVSQSPSNKVTEKGKDVELRCDPISGHTALYWYRQSLGQGLEFLIYFQGNSAPDKSGLPSDRFSAERTGGSVSTLTIQRTQQEDSAVYLCASSPRTGRTGELFFGEGSRLTVL.